The TCR beta chain described here comes from a study of response to subunit inactivated influenza vaccine. General study points: The study's authors posited that every seasonal influenza vaccination enlists few new T cells.

From the RT-PCR reads, TCRdb called clonotypes with MiXCR, one entry per CDR3 protein. The profile shows 500,000 to 600,000 distinct CDR3 sequences, 7.6% of them singletons. The CDR3 length is 17 residues. Looked up from germline, CDR1 is MNHNS and CDR2 is SASEGT. V gave up 1 base and J gave up 2 bases; unmatched junction bases: 5. As to this clonotype: Antigen: not known.

The sample here was PBMCs from blood, taken roughly 24 months after vaccination. The chain has TRBV6-1 and TRBJ2-2; TRBD2 matches at 9 bases. The origin of this receptor is a man aged 50-75 years who received an inactivated influenza vaccine. CDR3 coding DNA: TGTGCCAGCAGTGAAGGCAGACTAGCGGTTAACACCGGGGAGCTGTTTTTT. This encodes CASSEGRLAVNTGELFF.